A selection of T cell receptor beta chains follows, all from one sample in a study of blood T cells in healthy people across ages. TCRdb used MiXCR to reprocess the 5' RACE reads, holding one entry per CDR3 protein. The data hold some 1.8 million distinct CDR3 sequences, with more than 35% observed a single time. Sequenced material: blood. These receptors originate from a human donor in good health. The CDR3 runs from the conserved cysteine through the conserved F or W. The order of the fields is J gene, clone size, D gene, V gene, CDR3 DNA, CDR3 protein. The D gene is left open where the match is weak. Only part of the rows carry a size: once, few, many, or a class if the clone is expanded.

j_call: TRBJ1-1; clone_size: NA; d_call: NA; v_call: TRBV20-1; cdr3_nt: TGCAGTGCCAGAGTTTTCGCGGGGGAGGGGAGCACTGAAGCTTTCTTT; cdr3_aa: CSARVFAGEGSTEAFF
j_call: TRBJ2-3; clone_size: NA; d_call: NA; v_call: TRBV7-7; cdr3_nt: TGTGCCAGCAGCTTGGATGTACAAGATACGCAGTATTTT; cdr3_aa: CASSLDVQDTQYF
j_call: TRBJ1-1; clone_size: NA; d_call: NA; v_call: TRBV12-5; cdr3_nt: TGTGCTAGTGGTTTGTTTGGGGGCTTAGCTGAAGCTTTCTTT; cdr3_aa: CASGLFGGLAEAFF
j_call: TRBJ2-1; clone_size: NA; d_call: NA; v_call: TRBV12-3/TRBV12-4; cdr3_nt: TGTGCCACCCTAGTGGGGGGCCTTTCCTACAATGAGCAGTTCTTC; cdr3_aa: CATLVGGLSYNEQFF
j_call: TRBJ2-1; clone_size: NA; d_call: NA; v_call: TRBV29-1; cdr3_nt: TGCAGCGCTGATGGGGGGAGCTCCTACAATGAGCAGTTCTTC; cdr3_aa: CSADGGSSYNEQFF
j_call: TRBJ1-2; clone_size: NA; d_call: NA; v_call: TRBV6-1; cdr3_nt: TGTGCCAGCAGTGAAGCGTTAGACTCCAGACTCTATGGCTACACCTTC; cdr3_aa: CASSEALDSRLYGYTF
j_call: TRBJ1-2; clone_size: NA; d_call: TRBD1; v_call: TRBV6-5; cdr3_nt: TGTGCCAGCAGTTCGCCCTCCCGGACAGGGGCTAGCTACACCTTC; cdr3_aa: CASSSPSRTGASYTF
j_call: TRBJ2-2; clone_size: NA; d_call: NA; v_call: TRBV27; cdr3_nt: TGTGCCAGCAGTTTAGCTCACTTCGTCACCGGGGAGCTGTTTTTT; cdr3_aa: CASSLAHFVTGELFF
j_call: TRBJ2-1; clone_size: NA; d_call: NA; v_call: TRBV5-1; cdr3_nt: TGCGCCGGCAGAGTTTCCAATGAGCAGTTCTTC; cdr3_aa: CAGRVSNEQFF
j_call: TRBJ1-6; clone_size: few; d_call: TRBD1; v_call: TRBV6-2/TRBV6-3; cdr3_nt: TGTGCCAGTGAAACTCCGGGACAGGGCAATTCACCCCTCCACTTT; cdr3_aa: CASETPGQGNSPLHF
j_call: TRBJ1-1; clone_size: few; d_call: TRBD1; v_call: TRBV20-1; cdr3_nt: TGCAGTGCTGGGGACAGTGAAGCTTTCTTT; cdr3_aa: CSAGDSEAFF